Below, 4 T cell receptor beta chains from the same sample are listed, as sequenced in a study of T-cell reconstitution after alpha-beta-depleted transplantation in children. TCRbeta library construction was performed incorporating unique molecular identifiers. TCRdb analysed the PCR reads with MiXCR anew, one entry per CDR3 protein. Seen here are around 360,000 distinct CDR3 sequences, about a tenth observed once, and the top ten hold approximately 2.3%. The material sequenced was PBMCs from the stem cell graft donor, taken from the stem cell graft. The receptors shown here come from a human donor who donated a stem cell graft to a child with acute lymphoblastic leukemia.

The gene calls are TRBV6-4 and TRBJ2-1, with 10 bases that match TRBD2. The V segment lost 7 bases and the J segment 3 bases; nucleotides outside the gene matches: 9. This CDR3 region has 16 residues. Germline CDR1 and CDR2: MRHNA and SNTAGT. The CDR3, as DNA: TGTGCCAGCACTCAAGAGGCTAGCGGGGGCTACAATGAGCAGTTCTTC. Protein sequence: CASTQEASGGYNEQFF.

This clonotype was seen only a few times. V and J are TRBV20-1 and TRBJ2-3; D is unclear. V was pared by 6 bases and J by 5 bases, with 12 bases between. CDR1 and CDR2 from the germline V gene are DFQATT and SNEGSKA (reference sequence). The length of the CDR3 is 12 residues. CDR3 sequence (DNA): TGCAGTGCGGGGATAGGGCTAGATACGCAGTATTTT. Protein product: CSAGIGLDTQYF.

J is TRBJ2-1 and V is TRBV5-5; 7 bases agree with TRBD2. CDR3 length: 15 residues. Germline lookup yields CDR1 SGHKS and CDR2 YYEKEE (reference sequence). The V segment lost 3 bases and the J segment 1 base; nucleotides outside the gene matches: 4. The CDR3: CASSSWDYSYNEQFF. The CDR3, as DNA: TGTGCCAGCAGCTCTTGGGACTATTCCTACAATGAGCAGTTCTTC. The variable domain in full, completed from reference TRBV5-5 and TRBJ2-1, reads DAGVTQSPTHLIKTRGQQVTLRCSPISGHKSVSWYQQVLGQGPQFIFQYYEKEERGRGNFPDRFSARQFPNYSSELNVNALLLGDSALYLCASSSWDYSYNEQFFGPGTRLTVL.

This clonotype turned up a few times. The chain links TRBV3-1 to TRBJ2-3; possibly TRBD1 for D (6 bases). V shed 3 bases and J shed 4 bases, with 17 bases lying between them. Germline CDR1 reads LGHDT; CDR2 reads YNNKEL (reference sequence). The CDR3 is made up of 16 amino acids. The CDR3: CASSQSRGPGPDTQYF. The CDR3 coding sequence is TGTGCCAGCAGCCAGAGCAGGGGACCGGGCCCAGATACGCAGTATTTT.